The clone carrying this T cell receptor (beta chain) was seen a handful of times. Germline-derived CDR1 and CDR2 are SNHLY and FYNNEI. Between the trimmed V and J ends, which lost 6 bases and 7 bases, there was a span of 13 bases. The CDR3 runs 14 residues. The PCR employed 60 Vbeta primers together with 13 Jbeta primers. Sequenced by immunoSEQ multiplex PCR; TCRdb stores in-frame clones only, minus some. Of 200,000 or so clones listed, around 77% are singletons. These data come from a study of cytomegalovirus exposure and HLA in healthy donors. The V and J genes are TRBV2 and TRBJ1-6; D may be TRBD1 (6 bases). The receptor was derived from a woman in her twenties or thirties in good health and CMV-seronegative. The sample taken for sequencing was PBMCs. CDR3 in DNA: TGTGCCAGCAGATTCTTGGGGGCGAATTCACCCCTCCACTTT. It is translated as CASRFLGANSPLHF.